This TCR beta chain was sequenced for a study of T cell responses to AZD1222 COVID-19 vaccine. The CDR3 length is 15 residues. Germline loops: CDR1 SGHAT, CDR2 FQNNGV. Trimming stripped 0 bases from V and 1 base from J, with 6 bases between. Clones were read by immunoSEQ multiplex PCR, and TCRdb kept only the in-frame ones, dropping some. This sample has approximately 110,000 clones, with 85% to 90% found just once. This sequence was found in an adult in good health. The V gene is TRBV11-2, the J gene TRBJ1-4; weak D call: TRBD1 (5 bases). Sequenced here: peripheral blood, sampled on day 0 of AZD1222 vaccination. The CDR3 here is CASSLERGTNEKLFF. Here the CDR3 DNA reads TGTGCCAGCAGCTTAGAAAGGGGAACTAATGAAAAACTGTTTTTT. Full variable domain (outside the CDR3, taken from reference TRBV11-2 and TRBJ1-4): EAGVAQSPRYKIIEKRQSVAFWCNPISGHATLYWYQQILGQGPKLLIQFQNNGVVDDSQLPKDRFSAERLKGVDSTLKIQPAKLEDSAVYLCASSLERGTNEKLFFGSGTQLSVL.